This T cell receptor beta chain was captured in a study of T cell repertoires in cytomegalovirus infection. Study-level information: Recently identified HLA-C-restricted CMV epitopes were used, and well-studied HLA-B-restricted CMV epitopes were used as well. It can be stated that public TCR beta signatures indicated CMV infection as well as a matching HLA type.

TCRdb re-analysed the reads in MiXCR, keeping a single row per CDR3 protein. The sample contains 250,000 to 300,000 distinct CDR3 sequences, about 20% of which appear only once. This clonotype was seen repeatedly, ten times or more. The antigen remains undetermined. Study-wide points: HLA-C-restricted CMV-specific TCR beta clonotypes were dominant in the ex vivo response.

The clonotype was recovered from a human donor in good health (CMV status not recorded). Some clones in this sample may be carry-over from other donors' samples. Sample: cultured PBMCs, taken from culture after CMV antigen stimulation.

The CDR3 nucleotides are TGTGCCAGCGCACGGACAGGAATCACGGATACGCAGTATTTT. It codes for CASARTGITDTQYF. The chain links TRBV7-9 to TRBJ2-3; 7 bases match TRBD1. Germline CDR1 reads SEHNR; CDR2 reads FQNEAQ (reference sequence). This CDR3 comprises 14 residues. J gave up 6 bases and V 8 bases, and 11 bases lay outside the gene matches.